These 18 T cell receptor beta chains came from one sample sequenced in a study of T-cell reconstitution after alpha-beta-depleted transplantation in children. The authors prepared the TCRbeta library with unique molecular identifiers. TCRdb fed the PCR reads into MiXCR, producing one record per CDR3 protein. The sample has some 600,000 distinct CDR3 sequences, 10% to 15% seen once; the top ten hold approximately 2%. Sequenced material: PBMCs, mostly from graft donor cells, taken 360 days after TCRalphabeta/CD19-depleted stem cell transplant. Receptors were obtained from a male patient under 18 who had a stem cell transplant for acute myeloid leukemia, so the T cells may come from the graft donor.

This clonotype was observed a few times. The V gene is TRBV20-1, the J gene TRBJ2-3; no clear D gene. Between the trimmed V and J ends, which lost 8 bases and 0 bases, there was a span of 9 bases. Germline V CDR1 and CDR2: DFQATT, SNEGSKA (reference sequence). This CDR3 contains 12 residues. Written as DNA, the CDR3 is TGCAGTTTAGCCCTTAGCACAGATACGCAGTATTTT. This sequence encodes CSLALSTDTQYF.

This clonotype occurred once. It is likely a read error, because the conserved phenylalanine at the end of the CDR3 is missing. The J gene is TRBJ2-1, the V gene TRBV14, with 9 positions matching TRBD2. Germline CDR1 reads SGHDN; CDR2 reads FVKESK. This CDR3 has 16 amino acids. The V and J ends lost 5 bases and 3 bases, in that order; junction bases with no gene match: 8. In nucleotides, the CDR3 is TGTGCCAGCAGCTTCCTAGCGGGGCGGTTCTACAATGAGCAGTTCCTC. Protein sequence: CASSFLAGRFYNEQFL.

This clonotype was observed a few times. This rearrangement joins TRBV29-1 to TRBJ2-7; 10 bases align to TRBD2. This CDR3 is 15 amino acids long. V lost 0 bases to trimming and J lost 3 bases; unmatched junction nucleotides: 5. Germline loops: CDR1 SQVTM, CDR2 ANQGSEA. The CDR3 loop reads CSVEELGLAYYEQYF. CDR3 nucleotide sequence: TGCAGCGTTGAAGAACTGGGACTAGCGTACTACGAGCAGTACTTC.

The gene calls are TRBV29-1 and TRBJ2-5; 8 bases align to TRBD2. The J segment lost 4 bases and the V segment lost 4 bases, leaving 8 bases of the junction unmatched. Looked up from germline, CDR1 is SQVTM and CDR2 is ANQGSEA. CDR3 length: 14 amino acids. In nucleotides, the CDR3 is TGCAGCGTTGGAATGCGGCTAGCGGGAGAGACCCAGTACTTC. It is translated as CSVGMRLAGETQYF.

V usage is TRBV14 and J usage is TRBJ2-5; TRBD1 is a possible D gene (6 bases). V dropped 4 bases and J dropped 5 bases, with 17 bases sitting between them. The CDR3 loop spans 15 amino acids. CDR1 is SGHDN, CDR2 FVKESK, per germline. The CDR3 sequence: CASSRVKQGWETQYF. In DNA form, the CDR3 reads TGTGCCAGCAGCCGCGTCAAACAGGGATGGGAGACCCAGTACTTC.

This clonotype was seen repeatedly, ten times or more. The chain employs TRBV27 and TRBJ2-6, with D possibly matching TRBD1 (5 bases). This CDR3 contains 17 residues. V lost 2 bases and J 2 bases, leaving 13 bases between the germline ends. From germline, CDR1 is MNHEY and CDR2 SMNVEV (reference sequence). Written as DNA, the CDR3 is TGTGCCAGCAGTTTAACAGGACCTCTTACTGGGGCCAACGTCCTGACTTTC. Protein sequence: CASSLTGPLTGANVLTF.

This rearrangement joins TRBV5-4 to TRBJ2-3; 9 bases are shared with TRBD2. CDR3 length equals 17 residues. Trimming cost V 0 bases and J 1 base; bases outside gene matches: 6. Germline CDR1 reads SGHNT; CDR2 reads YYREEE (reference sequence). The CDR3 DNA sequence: TGTGCCAGCAGCTTGGCCTCGAGGACTAGCGGCACAGATACGCAGTATTTT. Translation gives CASSLASRTSGTDTQYF.

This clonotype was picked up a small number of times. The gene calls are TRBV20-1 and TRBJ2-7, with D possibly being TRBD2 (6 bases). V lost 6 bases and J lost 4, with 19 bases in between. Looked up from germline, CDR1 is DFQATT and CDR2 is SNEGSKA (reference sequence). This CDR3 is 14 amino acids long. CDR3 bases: TGCAGTGCCAGTACCCCGGGACTCGATTACGAGCAGTACTTC. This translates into CSASTPGLDYEQYF.

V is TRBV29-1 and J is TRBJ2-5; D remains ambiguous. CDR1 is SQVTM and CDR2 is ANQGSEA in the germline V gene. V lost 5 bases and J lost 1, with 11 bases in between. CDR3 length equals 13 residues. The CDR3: CSVIYTPQETQYF. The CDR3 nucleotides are TGCAGCGTTATATATACCCCCCAAGAGACCCAGTACTTC.

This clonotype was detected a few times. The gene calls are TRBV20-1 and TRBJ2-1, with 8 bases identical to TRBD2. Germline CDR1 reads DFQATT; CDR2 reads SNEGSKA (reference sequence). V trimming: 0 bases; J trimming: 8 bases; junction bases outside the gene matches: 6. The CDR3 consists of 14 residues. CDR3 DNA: TGCAGTGCTAGAGAAGGTAGCGGGAAGGATGAGCAGTTCTTC. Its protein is CSAREGSGKDEQFF.

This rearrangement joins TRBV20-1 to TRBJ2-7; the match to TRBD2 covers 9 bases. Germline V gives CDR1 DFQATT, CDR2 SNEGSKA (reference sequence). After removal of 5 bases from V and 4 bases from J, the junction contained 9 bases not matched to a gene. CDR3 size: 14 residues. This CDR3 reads CSAFPGTSRYEQYF. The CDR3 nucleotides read TGCAGTGCTTTCCCCGGGACTAGCCGGTACGAGCAGTACTTC.

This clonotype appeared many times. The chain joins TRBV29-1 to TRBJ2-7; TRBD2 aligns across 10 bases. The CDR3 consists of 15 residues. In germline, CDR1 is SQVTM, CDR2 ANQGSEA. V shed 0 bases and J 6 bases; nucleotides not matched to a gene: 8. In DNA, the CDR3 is TGCAGCGTTGAAGATTTAGCGGGAGGAGGTGGCGAGCAGTACTTC. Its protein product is CSVEDLAGGGGEQYF.

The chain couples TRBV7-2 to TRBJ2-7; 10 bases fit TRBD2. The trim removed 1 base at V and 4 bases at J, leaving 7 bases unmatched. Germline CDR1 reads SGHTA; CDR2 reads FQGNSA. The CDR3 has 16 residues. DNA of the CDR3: TGTGCCAGCAGCTTAGTCGGAGCGGGAGGGCTGTACGAGCAGTACTTC. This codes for CASSLVGAGGLYEQYF. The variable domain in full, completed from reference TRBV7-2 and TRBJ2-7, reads GAGVSQSPSNKVTEKGKDVELRCDPISGHTALYWYRQSLGQGLEFLIYFQGNSAPDKSGLPSDRFSAERTGGSVSTLTIQRTQQEDSAVYLCASSLVGAGGLYEQYFGPGTRLTVT.

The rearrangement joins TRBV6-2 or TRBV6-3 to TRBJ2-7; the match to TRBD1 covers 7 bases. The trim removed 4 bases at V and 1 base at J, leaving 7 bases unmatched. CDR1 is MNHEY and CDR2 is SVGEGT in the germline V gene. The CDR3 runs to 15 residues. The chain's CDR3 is CASSFGQVISYEQYF. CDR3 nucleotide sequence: TGTGCCAGCAGTTTCGGACAGGTTATTTCCTACGAGCAGTACTTC.

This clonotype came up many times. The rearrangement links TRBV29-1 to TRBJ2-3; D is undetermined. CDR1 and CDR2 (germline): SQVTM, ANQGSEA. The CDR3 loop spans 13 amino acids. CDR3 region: CGLRPSPGDTQYF. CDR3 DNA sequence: TGCGGCTTAAGACCGAGCCCCGGAGATACGCAGTATTTT.

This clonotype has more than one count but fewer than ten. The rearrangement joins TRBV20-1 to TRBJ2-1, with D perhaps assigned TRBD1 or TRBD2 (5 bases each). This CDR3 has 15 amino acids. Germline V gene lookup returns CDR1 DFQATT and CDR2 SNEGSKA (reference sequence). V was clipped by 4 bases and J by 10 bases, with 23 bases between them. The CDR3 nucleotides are TGCAGTGCTACCGGGGACGCGTCACGCGCCGGGGAGCAGTTCTTC. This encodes CSATGDASRAGEQFF.

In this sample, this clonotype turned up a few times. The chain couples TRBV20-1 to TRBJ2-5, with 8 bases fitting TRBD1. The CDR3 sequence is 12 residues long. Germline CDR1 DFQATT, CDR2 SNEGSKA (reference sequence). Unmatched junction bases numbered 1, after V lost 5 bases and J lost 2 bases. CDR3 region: CSAGTGQETQYF. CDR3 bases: TGCAGTGCTGGGACAGGTCAAGAGACCCAGTACTTC.

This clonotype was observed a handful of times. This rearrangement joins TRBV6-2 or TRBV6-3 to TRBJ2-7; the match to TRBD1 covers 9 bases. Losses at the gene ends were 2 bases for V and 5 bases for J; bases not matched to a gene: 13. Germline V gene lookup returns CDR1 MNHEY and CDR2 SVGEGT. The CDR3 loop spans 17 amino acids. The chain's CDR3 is CASSYPTNRGPKNEQYF. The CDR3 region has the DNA TGTGCCAGCAGTTACCCAACGAACAGGGGGCCTAAGAACGAGCAGTACTTC.